Shown below are 26 T cell receptor beta chains from a single sample sequenced in a study of monozygotic twins with inflammatory bowel disease. Each CDR3 protein gets one entry in TCRdb, which reprocessed the 5' RACE reads and gives no DNA. In all, the sample yields around 100,000 distinct CDR3 sequences. The sample was blood. The receptors originated from a human donor with ulcerative colitis or Crohn's disease, or a healthy co-twin of an affected twin (not recorded which).

The rearrangement links TRBV7-2 to TRBJ2-7; no DNA is available, so the TRBD2 call from TCRdb remains unchecked. The CDR3 has 16 amino acids. Germline V lookup: CDR1 SGHTA, CDR2 FQGNSA. CDR3 protein: CASSLEGRATYYEQYF.

V gene TRBV6-5 combines with J gene TRBJ2-1; no DNA is available, so the TRBD2 call from TCRdb remains unchecked. CDR3 size: 14 residues. CDR1 is MNHEY and CDR2 is SVGAGI in the germline V gene. This CDR3 reads CASKRTSGKGEQFF.

The V and J genes are TRBV10-3 and TRBJ2-7; TCRdb's assignment of TRBD2 cannot be checked, as there is no DNA. Looked up from germline, CDR1 is ENHRY and CDR2 is SYGVKD. CDR3 length: 12 amino acids. CDR3 protein: CAIGAGGREQYF.

The chain links TRBV28 to TRBJ2-3. Germline CDR1 reads MDHEN; CDR2 reads SYDVKM. The CDR3 spans 12 residues. The CDR3 reads CASSLKGHPQYF.

The chain couples TRBV3-1 to TRBJ2-2. The CDR3 runs 14 residues. Germline lookup yields CDR1 LGHDT and CDR2 YNNKEL (reference sequence). The CDR3 is CASSLKTKTGELFF.

V is TRBV7-4 and J is TRBJ1-5; checking the TCRdb D call of TRBD1 is not possible without DNA. The CDR3 length is 18 residues. The germline V gene encodes CDR1 SGHVT and CDR2 SQSDAQ. CDR3 loop: CASSIEIPDRPVHQPQHF.

The chain has TRBV11-2 and TRBJ2-7. This CDR3 has 12 residues. Germline V lookup: CDR1 SGHAT, CDR2 FQNNGV. CDR3 region: CASSLGSYEQYF. Full variable domain (rest looked up from reference TRBV11-2 and TRBJ2-7): EAGVAQSPRYKIIEKRQSVAFWCNPISGHATLYWYQQILGQGPKLLIQFQNNGVVDDSQLPKDRFSAERLKGVDSTLKIQPAKLEDSAVYLCASSLGSYEQYFGPGTRLTVT.

The CDR3 here is CASSNWETYNEQFF. The chain combines TRBV12-3 or TRBV12-4 with TRBJ2-1. CDR3 length: 14 residues.

V and J are TRBV7-3 and TRBJ2-3; TCRdb gives TRBD1 as the D gene, but with no DNA this cannot be confirmed. Germline V gives CDR1 SGHTA, CDR2 FQGTGA. This CDR3 is built from 13 residues. CDR3 amino acids: CASSQQQGGTQYF.

The chain links TRBV20-1 to TRBJ2-3; the TRBD2 assignment by TCRdb is unverifiable without DNA. CDR1 DFQATT and CDR2 SNEGSKA come from the germline V gene (reference sequence). The CDR3 loop spans 15 amino acids. CDR3 residues: CSARRREGVTDTQYF.

This chain links TRBV20-1 with TRBJ1-1. CDR1 DFQATT and CDR2 SNEGSKA come from the germline V gene (reference sequence). CDR3 length equals 12 residues. CDR3 loop: CSARDKVPPAFF.

The gene calls are TRBV6-1 and TRBJ2-7; TCRdb indicates TRBD1, and absent DNA this call remains unverified. CDR1 is MNHNS, CDR2 SASEGT, per germline. The CDR3 loop spans 15 amino acids. The CDR3 sequence: CASRTDRGLTYEQYF.

The chain links TRBV7-8 to TRBJ1-2; TCRdb's assignment of TRBD1 cannot be checked, as there is no DNA. This CDR3 has 12 amino acids. Germline V CDR1 and CDR2: SGHVS, FQNEAQ. CDR3 sequence reads: CASSTWASGYTF.

This chain uses TRBV5-1 with TRBJ2-7; checking the TCRdb D call of TRBD1 is not possible without DNA. The length of the CDR3 is 15 residues. CDR1 SGHRS and CDR2 YFSETQ come from the germline V gene. Here the CDR3 reads CASSLLGQGGHEQYF.

The V call is TRBV19, the J call TRBJ1-3; absent DNA, TCRdb's TRBD1 call cannot be checked. CDR1 is LNHDA and CDR2 is SQIVND in the germline V gene (reference sequence). The CDR3 contains 15 residues. The CDR3 loop is CASTPDRDSGNTIYF.

The chain carries TRBV7-3 and TRBJ2-5; TCRdb picks TRBD1, but there is no DNA to check that call. CDR1 and CDR2 (germline): SGHTA, FQGTGA. This CDR3 contains 14 residues. CDR3 loop: CASSLNPGEATQYF.

This chain links TRBV12-3 or TRBV12-4 with TRBJ2-5; TCRdb designates TRBD1, a call that cannot be tested without DNA. The CDR3 extends over 13 amino acids. CDR3 in amino acids: CASSLGGQETQYF.

The V call is TRBV7-9, the J call TRBJ2-7. The CDR3 runs 14 residues. Per germline, CDR1 SEHNR and CDR2 FQNEAQ (reference sequence). The CDR3 sequence: CASQTSGGSYEQYF.

The chain combines TRBV10-3 with TRBJ2-1. CDR1 is ENHRY and CDR2 is SYGVKD in the germline V gene. This CDR3 is 15 amino acids long. CDR3 region: CAISESAGALGEQFF.

This chain joins TRBV12-3 or TRBV12-4 and TRBJ2-3; TCRdb proposes TRBD1, but this gene call is untestable without DNA. The CDR3 extends over 14 amino acids. The CDR3 loop reads CASSRTGGTDTQYF.

The J gene is TRBJ1-5, the V gene TRBV18. Germline-derived CDR1 and CDR2 are KGHSH and LQKENI. The CDR3 loop spans 12 amino acids. This chain's CDR3 is CASSPNNQPQHF. The full variable domain, its missing parts supplied by reference TRBV18 and TRBJ1-5, is NAGVMQNPRHLVRRRGQEARLRCSPMKGHSHVYWYRQLPEEGLKFMVYLQKENIIDESGMPKERFSAEFPKEGPSILRIQQVVRGDSAAYFCASSPNNQPQHFGDGTRLSIL.

V usage is TRBV5-1 and J usage is TRBJ2-3; checking the TCRdb D call of TRBD2 is not possible without DNA. Germline-derived CDR1 and CDR2 are SGHRS and YFSETQ. The CDR3 contains 15 residues. The CDR3 is CASSPGTSSTDTQYF.

The chain employs TRBV7-2 and TRBJ2-1; TCRdb reports TRBD1, a call that lacks DNA to check it against. The CDR3 totals 16 residues. Germline CDR1 is SGHTA and CDR2 is FQGNSA. CDR3 loop: CASTDRSSSSYNEQFF.

The V call is TRBV18, the J call TRBJ2-3; the D call from TCRdb, TRBD1, cannot be confirmed without DNA. CDR1 and CDR2 (germline): KGHSH, LQKENI. CDR3 length equals 16 residues. The CDR3 loop is CASSPPTGTGTDTQYF.

This chain connects TRBV3-1 to TRBJ2-1. The germline gives CDR1 LGHDT, CDR2 YNNKEL (reference sequence). This CDR3 contains 16 residues. The chain's CDR3 is CASSQDLGEIYNEQFF.

This rearrangement joins TRBV28 to TRBJ1-1; checking the TCRdb D call of TRBD1 is not possible without DNA. Per germline, CDR1 MDHEN and CDR2 SYDVKM. The CDR3 runs to 15 residues. The CDR3 reads CARPWGTGVNTEAFF.